These 8 T cell receptor beta chains came from one sample sequenced in a study of blood T cell repertoires in COVID-19. Some clones are missing from TCRdb's copy, which holds only in-frame ones; the method was immunoSEQ multiplex PCR. Of around 250,000 clones in the sample, less than 90% were seen once. Sequenced material: peripheral blood. Every receptor here comes from a woman aged 40 to 49 who had recovered from COVID-19.

The gene calls are TRBV3-1 (or the pseudogene TRBV3-2) and TRBJ1-1; D is perhaps TRBD1 (5 bases). V gave up 2 bases and J gave up 3 bases, with 13 bases separating them. CDR1 is LGHDT and CDR2 is YNNKEL in the germline V gene (reference sequence). The CDR3 has 15 amino acids. The CDR3 reads CASSQRGLGDTEAFF. The DNA of the CDR3 is TGTGCCAGCAGCCAAAGGGGACTAGGGGACACTGAAGCTTTCTTT.

The chain uses TRBV28 and TRBJ1-6; the D is unclear. The CDR3 sequence is 16 residues long. The V and J ends lost 5 bases and 9 bases respectively, with 20 bases between them. The germline V gene has CDR1 MDHEN and CDR2 SYDVKM. The CDR3 loop is CASSPGGGPAFSPLHF. The CDR3 nucleotides are TGTGCCAGCAGTCCCGGCGGAGGTCCGGCATTTTCACCCCTCCACTTT.

The chain couples TRBV2 to TRBJ1-1; 7 positions match TRBD1. The CDR3 spans 14 residues. Trimming removed 7 bases from V and 1 base from J; junction bases left unmatched: 6. CDR1 is SNHLY, CDR2 FYNNEI, per germline. DNA for the CDR3: TGTGCCAGCAATGGGGGACAGAGGAACACTGAAGCTTTCTTT. Protein product: CASNGGQRNTEAFF.

This chain links TRBV5-4 with TRBJ1-2; 7 bases line up with TRBD1. Germline-derived CDR1 and CDR2 are SGHNT and YYREEE (reference sequence). Trimming took 4 bases from V and 6 from J; bases not matched to a gene: 12. The CDR3 runs to 15 residues. CDR3 in DNA: TGTGCCAGCAGCCTACGACGAGGGGGCGCGGATGGCTACACCTTC. Translating it yields CASSLRRGGADGYTF.

The rearrangement links TRBV3-1 (or the pseudogene TRBV3-2) to TRBJ1-1; 9 positions agree with TRBD1. Germline CDR1 and CDR2: LGHDT and YNNKEL (reference sequence). The CDR3 has 14 residues. V was clipped by 3 bases and J by 5 bases; unmatched bases: 4. CDR3: CASSQGTGRTEAFF. DNA of the CDR3: TGTGCCAGCAGCCAGGGGACAGGGAGGACTGAAGCTTTCTTT.

In DNA, the CDR3 is TGTGCCAGCAGCTTGAGGGGTGTCAATGAGCAGTTCTTC. It codes for CASSLRGVNEQFF. The chain combines TRBV5-6 with TRBJ2-1; possibly TRBD1 for D (5 bases). The CDR3 contains 13 residues. Germline V gene lookup returns CDR1 SGHDT and CDR2 YYEEEE. Between the trimmed V and J ends, which lost 1 base and 6 bases, there was a span of 8 bases.

This chain uses TRBV5-1 with TRBJ1-2; perhaps TRBD1 as D (6 bases). The CDR3 covers 14 residues. The germline CDR1 and CDR2 sequences are SGHRS and YFSETQ. Trimming took off 1 base at V and 2 bases at J, with 9 bases between the two ends. CDR3 DNA: TGCGCCAGCAGCTTGACAGGGCGGAACTATGGCTACACCTTC. As protein: CASSLTGRNYGYTF. Full variable domain (missing parts from reference TRBV5-1 and TRBJ1-2): KAGVTQTPRYLIKTRGQQVTLSCSPISGHRSVSWYQQTPGQGLQFLFEYFSETQRNKGNFPGRFSGRQFSNSRSEMNVSTLELGDSALYLCASSLTGRNYGYTFGSGTRLTVV.

As for this clone: Other DNA sequences in the sample encode the same CDR3. The chain combines TRBV5-1 with TRBJ1-2; D is ambiguous. Germline-derived CDR1 and CDR2 are SGHRS and YFSETQ. Trimming left V 5 bases short and J 1 base short, with 6 bases between. This CDR3 region has 12 residues. The CDR3 DNA reads TGCGCCAGCAGGCCGAGTAACTATGGCTACACCTTC. Protein product: CASRPSNYGYTF.